This T cell receptor beta chain appears in the sequencing data of a study of blood T cell repertoires in COVID-19. For the study at large: Samples of COVID-19 (acute and convalescent) were obtained from the United States, Italy and Spain.

Source study methods: Quantification of nucleated cells was approximated via reference gene primer amplification. Some clones are missing from TCRdb's copy, which holds only in-frame ones; the method was immunoSEQ multiplex PCR. V, J and clone size derive from that table, while D and trimming were established from the DNA sequence. Among over 600,000 clones listed, around 90% were seen once. V dropped 5 bases and J dropped 7 bases, with 15 bases sitting between them. The CDR3 has 13 amino acids. The genes are TRBV12-3 or TRBV12-4 and TRBJ2-7; maybe TRBD2 (5 bases). The specimen sequenced was peripheral blood. This TCR was sampled from a woman between 18 and 29 years old with acute or convalescent COVID-19. CDR3 bases: TGTGCCAGCAGTCTTCGGGTTACGGGGGAGCAGTACTTC. Its protein product is CASSLRVTGEQYF.